The 6 T cell receptor beta chains in this list originate from one sample, sequenced in a study of cytomegalovirus exposure and HLA in healthy donors. PCR used 60 Vbeta primers and 13 Jbeta primers. Assay: immunoSEQ multiplex PCR; the TCRdb copy retains only in-frame clones and omits some. The table shows approximately 180,000 clones, with about 13% occurring only once. The specimen sequenced was PBMCs. All receptors derive from a man aged 50-60 years in good health and CMV-seropositive.

This rearrangement joins TRBV7-2 to TRBJ1-2; D is unclear. V lost 1 base to trimming and J lost 4 bases, with 7 bases between them. The CDR3 is 13 amino acids. The germline gives CDR1 SGHTA, CDR2 FQGNSA. The CDR3 spells CASSLERSYGYTF. The CDR3 DNA reads TGTGCCAGCAGCTTAGAGCGCAGCTATGGCTACACCTTC. Using reference TRBV7-2 and TRBJ1-2 for the parts outside the CDR3, the full variable domain is GAGVSQSPSNKVTEKGKDVELRCDPISGHTALYWYRQSLGQGLEFLIYFQGNSAPDKSGLPSDRFSAERTGGSVSTLTIQRTQQEDSAVYLCASSLERSYGYTFGSGTRLTVV.

The chain employs TRBV4-3 and TRBJ2-5, with a possible D match to TRBD2 (6 bases). The CDR3 runs 17 residues. Germline-derived CDR1 and CDR2 are LGHNA and YSLEER. V lost 0 bases to trimming and J lost 4 bases, with 18 bases between them. CDR3 loop: CASSQDPAGSVGETQYF. In nucleotides, the CDR3 is TGCGCCAGCAGCCAAGATCCCGCGGGGTCTGTTGGAGAGACCCAGTACTTC.

The chain recombines TRBV28 with TRBJ2-5; 7 nucleotides agree with TRBD2. Germline assignment: CDR1 MDHEN and CDR2 SYDVKM. The V gene end was trimmed by 6 bases and the J gene end by 1 base; junction bases not matched to a gene: 5. The CDR3 is 14 amino acids. As DNA, the CDR3 is TGTGCCAGCAGGACTAGGACTAGCCAAGAGACCCAGTACTTC. Its protein product is CASRTRTSQETQYF.

The chain carries TRBV11-3 and TRBJ2-2; maybe TRBD2 (5 bases). Trimming took off 3 bases at V and 1 base at J, with 15 bases between the two ends. The V gene's germline CDR1 is SGHNT and CDR2 YENEEA. CDR3 length equals 17 residues. CDR3 residues: CASSFSIRRLNTGELFF. CDR3 DNA: TGTGCCAGCAGCTTCTCTATAAGGAGGTTGAACACCGGGGAGCTGTTTTTT. Full variable domain (remainder filled in from reference TRBV11-3 and TRBJ2-2): EAGVVQSPRYKIIEKKQPVAFWCNPISGHNTLYWYLQNLGQGPELLIRYENEEAVDDSQLPKDRFSAERLKGVDSTLKIQPAELGDSAVYLCASSFSIRRLNTGELFFGEGSRLTVL.

This clone turned up a few times. V usage is TRBV7-3 and J usage is TRBJ2-7; D unresolved. V gave up 5 bases and J gave up 4 bases, with 12 bases separating them. This CDR3 has 13 residues. Germline V lookup: CDR1 SGHTA, CDR2 FQGTGA. The CDR3 nucleotides are TGTGCCAGCAGCCCGTCCGGGTTGTACGAGCAGTACTTC. It is translated as CASSPSGLYEQYF.

The chain has TRBV27 and TRBJ2-5; 11 bases agree with TRBD2. Looked up from germline, CDR1 is MNHEY and CDR2 is SMNVEV (reference sequence). Trimming removed 7 bases from V and 4 bases from J; junction bases left unmatched: 8. The CDR3 runs 15 residues. The CDR3 sequence is CASTYSGGARETQYF. The CDR3 coding sequence is TGTGCCAGCACATATAGCGGGGGGGCCCGAGAGACCCAGTACTTC.